This TCR beta chain was documented in a study of OX40 agonist ivuxolimab in advanced cancers. Study details: Ivuxolimab, an agonistic anti-OX40 (CD134) antibody, was given to patients. Ivuxolimab was administered intravenously to patients at 0.01 to 10 mg/kg every 2 weeks. Dose-escalation subjects each had hepatocellular carcinoma, melanoma, renal cell or head and neck cancer.

The table came from immunoSEQ multiplex PCR; TCRdb's copy has only in-frame clones and leaves some out. The sample yields under 35,000 clones, roughly 80% seen once. Study-level results: Partial responders dosed at 0.1-3.0 mg/kg displayed clonal expansion ranking among the lowest.

Remarks on this clone: Its antigen is as yet unknown.

The CDR3 is 16 amino acids. Germline CDR1 is SEHNR and CDR2 is FQNEAQ (reference sequence). V trimming: 5 bases; J trimming: 0 bases; junction bases outside the gene matches: 9. This specimen consisted of CD4+ or CD8+ T cells sorted from blood, obtained in a trial of the OX40 agonist ivuxolimab. The genes are TRBV7-9 and TRBJ1-1, with TRBD1 matching over 7 bases. This TCR derives from an adult with an advanced solid tumor such as melanoma, head and neck, liver or kidney cancer. The CDR3 here is CASSHTDRAVNTEAFF. The CDR3 bases are TGTGCCAGCAGCCATACCGACAGGGCAGTGAACACTGAAGCTTTCTTT. The complete variable domain, with remaining parts taken from reference TRBV7-9 and TRBJ1-1, reads DTGVSQNPRHKITKRGQNVTFRCDPISEHNRLYWYRQTLGQGPEFLTYFQNEAQLEKSRLLSDRFSAERPKGSFSTLEIQRTEQGDSAMYLCASSHTDRAVNTEAFFGQGTRLTVV.